Each of the 32 T cell receptor beta chains below was sequenced from the same sample in a study of shared clonotypes between healthy human individuals. Sequencing was performed with immunoSEQ multiplex PCR; in TCRdb, only in-frame clones are kept and a portion is missing. The sample has about 2.4 million clones; 85% to 95% are singletons. The sample taken for sequencing was naive CD4+ T cells sorted from blood. Documented subset: CD45RA+ positively selected. The receptors stem from a man in his late teens or twenties in good health.

The chain is built from TRBV28 and TRBJ2-3, with D tentatively TRBD2 (6 bases). The CDR3 totals 13 residues. Germline V lookup: CDR1 MDHEN, CDR2 SYDVKM. V lost 11 bases and J lost 0, with 12 bases in between. CDR3 sequence reads: CAGQAGSTDTQYF. CDR3 nucleotide sequence: TGTGCCGGACAAGCGGGTAGCACAGATACGCAGTATTTT.

The table lists this clone with a few counts. The chain couples TRBV10-2 to TRBJ1-1, with 7 bases that match TRBD1. Trimming cost V 7 bases and J 0 bases; bases outside gene matches: 2. CDR1 is WSHSY and CDR2 is SAAADI in the germline V gene. The CDR3 loop spans 13 amino acids. This chain's CDR3 is CASTDRLNTEAFF. The CDR3 bases are TGCGCCAGCACGGACAGGTTGAACACTGAAGCTTTCTTT.

This chain uses TRBV7-2 with TRBJ1-4; D unresolved. Germline V gene sequence: CDR1 SGHTA, CDR2 FQGNSA. V was trimmed by 3 bases and J by 10 bases, leaving 18 bases between them. The CDR3 length is 15 residues. Here the CDR3 DNA reads TGTGCCAGCAGCTTTCTCTCAACGGGAAATACAAAACTGTTTTTT. It yields the protein CASSFLSTGNTKLFF.

The J gene is TRBJ2-7, the V gene TRBV7-2, with D perhaps TRBD1 or TRBD2 (5 bases each). Germline CDR1 reads SGHTA; CDR2 reads FQGNSA. V lost 2 bases and J 1 base, leaving 15 bases between the germline ends. The CDR3 covers 16 residues. Here the CDR3 DNA reads TGTGCCAGCAGCTTACGGGGACGGAGCCCATCCTACGAGCAGTACTTC. This encodes CASSLRGRSPSYEQYF.

The chain carries TRBV29-1 and TRBJ1-2; 7 nucleotides line up with TRBD1. This CDR3 is 11 amino acids long. Germline V gene sequence: CDR1 SQVTM, CDR2 ANQGSEA. With 4 bases clipped from V and 8 bases from J, the junction kept 4 bases outside the gene matches. The CDR3 region is CSVVTGEGYTF. The CDR3 DNA reads TGCAGCGTTGTTACAGGGGAAGGCTACACCTTC. The variable domain in full, with the rest retrieved from reference TRBV29-1 and TRBJ1-2, is SAVISQKPSRDICQRGTSLTIQCQVDSQVTMMFWYRQQPGQSLTLIATANQGSEATYESGFVIDKFPISRPNLTFSTLTVSNMSPEDSSIYLCSVVTGEGYTFGSGTRLTVV.

The rearrangement links TRBV5-4 to TRBJ2-5; D is uncertain. Germline V gene sequence: CDR1 SGHNT, CDR2 YYREEE (reference sequence). Deletions cut 0 bases from V and 1 base from J, with 4 bases between. The CDR3 sequence is 13 residues long. This CDR3 is CASSLDFQETQYF. The CDR3 bases are TGTGCCAGCAGCTTGGACTTCCAAGAGACCCAGTACTTC.

V gene TRBV5-1 combines with J gene TRBJ2-3, with TRBD1 matching over 10 bases. CDR3 size: 18 residues. The V segment lost 5 bases and the J segment 0 bases; nucleotides outside the gene matches: 12. Per the germline V gene, CDR1 is SGHRS and CDR2 is YFSETQ. Written as DNA, the CDR3 is TGCGCCAGCAGATACCTTCCCGGGACAGGGGTTAGCACAGATACGCAGTATTTT. The encoded protein is CASRYLPGTGVSTDTQYF.

The chain carries TRBV9 and TRBJ2-7; a possible D gene is TRBD2 (7 bases). The germline V gene encodes CDR1 SGDLS and CDR2 YYNGEE. The CDR3 runs to 15 residues. V was pared by 3 bases and J by 0 bases, with 13 bases between. The CDR3 sequence is CASSAAGHSSYEQYF. CDR3 DNA sequence: TGTGCCAGCAGCGCAGCGGGACACAGCTCCTACGAGCAGTACTTC.

This CDR3 is CAWKSGTLNTGELFF. Here the CDR3 DNA reads TGTGCCTGGAAGAGTGGGACTCTGAACACCGGGGAGCTGTTTTTT. V is TRBV30 and J is TRBJ2-2, with D maybe TRBD2 (6 bases). Trimming took 4 bases from V and 1 from J, leaving 13 bases between them. CDR3 size: 15 residues. CDR1 GTSNPN and CDR2 SVGIG come from the germline V gene (reference sequence). Full variable domain (outside the CDR3, taken from reference TRBV30 and TRBJ2-2): SQTIHQWPATLVQPVGSPLSLECTVEGTSNPNLYWYRQAAGRGLQLLFYSVGIGQISSEVPQNLSASRPQDRQFILSSKKLLLSDSGFYLCAWKSGTLNTGELFFGEGSRLTVL.

The genes are TRBV5-8 and TRBJ2-3; D call uncertain. Germline CDR1 SGHTS, CDR2 YDEGEE. The CDR3 spans 10 residues. The V end was cut by 0 bases, the J end by 8 bases, with 1 base between. The CDR3 sequence is CASSLGTQYF. For the CDR3, the DNA is TGTGCCAGCAGCTTGGGTACGCAGTATTTT.

The V and J genes are TRBV5-1 and TRBJ1-1; D is uncertain. There are 15 residues in the CDR3. The V end lost 1 base, the J end lost 0 bases, and 10 bases lay between the germline ends. Per the germline V gene, CDR1 is SGHRS and CDR2 is YFSETQ. The CDR3 DNA follows: TGCGCCAGCAGCTTGACAGCCTCAATGAACACTGAAGCTTTCTTT. Translation gives CASSLTASMNTEAFF.

V is TRBV5-1 and J is TRBJ2-3, with a possible D match to TRBD2 (5 bases). V gave up 0 bases and J gave up 3 bases, with 17 bases separating them. The CDR3 totals 17 residues. Germline V CDR1 and CDR2: SGHRS, YFSETQ. As DNA, the CDR3 is TGCGCCAGCAGCTTGGCGACCCGGGAAATAGAAACAGATACGCAGTATTTT. Translation gives CASSLATREIETDTQYF. Filled out from reference TRBV5-1 and TRBJ2-3, the complete variable domain reads KAGVTQTPRYLIKTRGQQVTLSCSPISGHRSVSWYQQTPGQGLQFLFEYFSETQRNKGNFPGRFSGRQFSNSRSEMNVSTLELGDSALYLCASSLATREIETDTQYFGPGTRLTVL.

The genes are TRBV10-1 and TRBJ1-1, with a possible D match to TRBD1 (6 bases). Germline CDR1 is WNHNN and CDR2 is SYGVQD (reference sequence). V was shortened by 3 bases and J by 7 bases, with 12 bases between the two germline ends. The CDR3 is 13 amino acids. The CDR3 loop reads CASSEQGDSEAFF. The CDR3 DNA follows: TGCGCCAGCAGTGAACAGGGAGACAGTGAAGCTTTCTTT.

The gene calls are TRBV5-4 and TRBJ2-7; D is unclear. This CDR3 is 14 amino acids long. Germline V gene data show CDR1 as SGHNT and CDR2 as YYREEE (reference sequence). V shed 4 bases and J shed 0 bases, with 11 bases lying between them. The CDR3 DNA is TGTGCCAGCAGCCATTCAGGTAGCTCCTACGAGCAGTACTTC. Protein sequence: CASSHSGSSYEQYF.

V usage is TRBV7-3 and J usage is TRBJ2-7, with D perhaps being TRBD1 or TRBD2 (5 bases each). This CDR3 has 15 residues. Trimming shortened V by 4 bases and J by 3 bases, and 16 bases separated the two germline ends. Germline values: CDR1 SGHTA, CDR2 FQGTGA. CDR3 coding DNA: TGTGCCAGCAGCTCCTACCCAGGGACCAGCTACGAGCAGTACTTC. This gives the protein CASSSYPGTSYEQYF.

The chain carries TRBV5-1 and TRBJ2-2; possibly TRBD1 for D (5 bases). Trimming shortened V by 8 bases and J by 2 bases, and 16 bases separated the two germline ends. This CDR3 contains 15 residues. The germline V gene encodes CDR1 SGHRS and CDR2 YFSETQ. CDR3 sequence: CASRGDSVNTGELFF. The CDR3 DNA sequence: TGCGCCAGTCGTGGAGACAGCGTTAACACCGGGGAGCTGTTTTTT.

This CDR3 is CASSQGRAETQYF. The CDR3 DNA reads as TGTGCCAGCAGCCAAGGCCGGGCAGAGACCCAGTACTTC. V and J are TRBV4-2 and TRBJ2-5; the D is unclear. V was trimmed by 1 base and J by 4 bases, leaving 7 bases between them. Germline values: CDR1 LGHNA, CDR2 YNFKEQ. This CDR3 is 13 amino acids long.

The chain uses TRBV18 and TRBJ1-1, with TRBD1 matching over 7 bases. The CDR3 has 16 amino acids. CDR1 is KGHSH and CDR2 is LQKENI in the germline V gene. V trimming: 2 bases; J trimming: 2 bases; junction bases outside the gene matches: 8. CDR3 sequence: CASSPIGGGLNTEAFF. CDR3 sequence (DNA): TGTGCCAGCTCACCAATAGGGGGCGGATTAAACACTGAAGCTTTCTTT.

V usage is TRBV6-1 and J usage is TRBJ2-7, with TRBD2 matching over 10 bases. The CDR3 is made up of 15 amino acids. V lost 7 bases to trimming and J lost 0 bases; unmatched junction nucleotides: 6. CDR1 and CDR2 from the germline V gene are MNHNS and SASEGT. The CDR3: CASKASGGISYEQYF. The CDR3 region has the DNA TGTGCCAGCAAGGCTAGCGGGGGAATCTCCTACGAGCAGTACTTC.

The CDR3, as DNA: TGTGCCAGCAGCCCCCATCAGGGGGGACTGAACACTGAAGCTTTCTTT. Protein: CASSPHQGGLNTEAFF. V usage is TRBV7-2 and J usage is TRBJ1-1, with 7 bases fitting TRBD1. Germline CDR1 SGHTA, CDR2 FQGNSA. The CDR3 contains 16 residues. With V trimmed by 5 bases and J by 0 bases, 9 bases remained unmatched.

The rearrangement uses TRBV19 and TRBJ1-1, with 7 positions matching TRBD1. From germline, CDR1 is LNHDA and CDR2 SQIVND (reference sequence). Trimming removed 6 bases from V and 5 bases from J; junction bases left unmatched: 9. The CDR3 runs to 14 residues. The CDR3 region is CASSHRGGATEAFF. CDR3 sequence (DNA): TGTGCCAGTAGCCACAGGGGAGGGGCGACTGAAGCTTTCTTT.

V is TRBV27 and J is TRBJ2-7, with 7 bases fitting TRBD1. J was trimmed by 6 bases and V by 4 bases; bases with no gene match: 6. This CDR3 is 13 amino acids long. CDR1 and CDR2 from the germline V gene are MNHEY and SMNVEV (reference sequence). DNA for the CDR3: TGTGCCAGCAGTTATAGACAGGGCCCCGAGCAGTACTTC. This sequence encodes CASSYRQGPEQYF.

The chain recombines TRBV14 with TRBJ2-7, with TRBD2 matching over 10 bases. Trimming at V came to 0 bases and at J to 3 bases, leaving 5 bases not matched to a gene. Per germline, CDR1 SGHDN and CDR2 FVKESK. CDR3 size: 16 residues. The chain's CDR3 is CASSQDITSGIYEQYF. CDR3 nucleotide sequence: TGTGCCAGCAGCCAAGATATAACTAGCGGGATCTACGAGCAGTACTTC.

The J gene is TRBJ1-4, the V gene TRBV25-1; 10 bases are shared with TRBD1. V trimming: 4 bases; J trimming: 8 bases; junction bases outside the gene matches: 4. This CDR3 has 14 amino acids. Germline assignment: CDR1 MGHDK and CDR2 SYGVNS. The CDR3 DNA follows: TGTGCCAGCAGTGGGGACAGGGGAGAGGAAAAACTGTTTTTT. Residues: CASSGDRGEEKLFF.

The V and J genes are TRBV4-3 and TRBJ2-7; D is ambiguous. This CDR3 has 13 amino acids. Trimming left V 0 bases short and J 6 bases short, with 9 bases between. The germline CDR1 and CDR2 sequences are LGHNA and YSLEER. This CDR3 reads CASSQEDGIEQYF. CDR3 in DNA: TGCGCCAGCAGCCAAGAGGACGGCATCGAGCAGTACTTC.

The rearrangement uses TRBV18 and TRBJ2-2; a possible D gene is TRBD1 (5 bases). The CDR3 consists of 13 residues. CDR1 and CDR2 (germline): KGHSH, LQKENI. The V gene lost 4 bases and the J gene lost 7 bases, with 10 bases spanning the gap. The CDR3 nucleotides are TGTGCCAGCTCACAAACAGGAATCGGGGAGCTGTTTTTT. Protein sequence: CASSQTGIGELFF.

V usage is TRBV9 and J usage is TRBJ2-7; D may correspond to TRBD1 or TRBD2 (6 bases each). Germline assignment: CDR1 SGDLS and CDR2 YYNGEE. The ends were cut back, 4 bases at V and 9 bases at J, with 14 bases in the middle. The CDR3 extends over 12 amino acids. The CDR3 bases are TGTGCCAGCAGCCCCCTCGGGGGCCGGCAGTACTTC. Amino acid sequence: CASSPLGGRQYF.

The chain uses TRBV7-2 and TRBJ1-1; perhaps TRBD1 as D (6 bases). CDR1 and CDR2 from the germline V gene are SGHTA and FQGNSA. Trimming stripped 1 base from V and 8 bases from J, with 14 bases between. The CDR3 contains 14 residues. The DNA of the CDR3 is TGTGCCAGCAGCTTAGGAGACAGGAGGAGGGAAGCTTTCTTT. Its protein is CASSLGDRRREAFF.

The gene calls are TRBV21-1 and TRBJ2-7; the table gives TRBD1 as D, unverified against the DNA. TRBV21-1 is termed a pseudogene. The CDR3 is 14 residues long. This chain's CDR3 is CASSKEQGVHEQYF. The DNA of the CDR3 is TGTGCCAGCAGCAAAGAACAGGGGGTCCACGAGCAGTACTTC.

The genes are TRBV28 and TRBJ1-1; 8 bases fit TRBD1. Looked up from germline, CDR1 is MDHEN and CDR2 is SYDVKM. Germline trimming cut 3 bases from V and 0 bases from J; bases unmatched to any gene: 6. The CDR3 is made up of 16 amino acids. This chain's CDR3 is CASSFLRTGMNTEAFF. The CDR3 DNA reads as TGTGCCAGCAGTTTCCTACGGACAGGGATGAACACTGAAGCTTTCTTT.

J is TRBJ1-1 and V is TRBV5-1; maybe TRBD1 (6 bases). Germline V lookup: CDR1 SGHRS, CDR2 YFSETQ. With 1 base removed from V and 6 bases from J, the gap between germline ends came to 10 bases. The CDR3 has 13 amino acids. CDR3 residues: CASSLWQGPEAFF. CDR3 DNA: TGCGCCAGCAGCTTGTGGCAGGGGCCTGAAGCTTTCTTT.

The chain carries TRBV7-9 and TRBJ2-2; no reliable D call. Germline V CDR1 and CDR2: SEHNR, FQNEAQ (reference sequence). Trimming took off 2 bases at V and 1 base at J, with 8 bases between the two ends. This CDR3 is built from 15 residues. The CDR3 loop is CASSLRRLNTGELFF. The DNA for the CDR3 is TGTGCCAGCAGCTTACGGCGGTTGAACACCGGGGAGCTGTTTTTT.